This T cell receptor (beta chain) comes out of a study of blood T cell repertoires in COVID-19 (dated by TCRdb to the early 2020s). With respect to the entire study: Samples from collaborators originated in the United States, Italy and Spain and spanned both the acute and convalescent phases of COVID-19. The prospective study material was composed of cDNA or gDNA derived from T cells, B-cell-depleted T cells, or PBMCs. The dataset comprised deeply sampled blood TCRbeta repertoires from subjects exposed to, actively infected with, or recovered from COVID-19. The repertoires were made available in a free public database intended to serve as a resource for research on the immune response to SARS-CoV-2. Samples were obtained from the ongoing ImmuneRACE study (first 160 participants) and from 1,254 subjects provided by 6 global collaborators. The sample metadata nearly always contained a de-identified subject ID, COVID-19 status, age in years and sex. Where available, HLA class I and class II types were obtained from metadata supplied by the sample provider rather than from assay-based typing. Points the paper makes about the study in general: How much clinical and demographic metadata was included differed by source and by participant, and the metadata was provided uncurated.

About this clone: Its target antigen remains unknown. No clone much larger than this one lies a single base away; base qualities are absent.

The immunoSEQ Assay, a bias-controlled multiplex PCR, was used to amplify TCRbeta CDR3 regions from genomic DNA. The source study handled its data this way. Nucleated cell counts per sample were estimated from amplification of reference gene primers within the assay. To quantify the absolute abundance of each unique TCRbeta CDR3 rearrangement, sequence reads were collapsed and filtered. For each sample, productive Simpson clonality was calculated as the square root of Simpson's diversity index over productive rearrangements. The immuneACCESS repertoire file appears here via TCRdb, limited to in-frame rearrangements. These files lack a portion of the clones; in checked studies, under half of the deficit traces to unresolved V genes, and the cause of the others is not known. That table gives V, J and clone size, and the DNA gave D and trimming. Present in this sample are roughly 15,000 clones, roughly three quarters of which were seen just once. The ten largest clones represent around a third of the sample.

Collaborating institutions collected whole blood in K2EDTA tubes following their own protocols. For TCRbeta analysis, collaborator samples were shipped as frozen whole blood, as isolated PBMCs, or as DNA extracted from either sample type. CDR1 and CDR2 (SGHNT, YYREEE) derive from the germline V gene (reference sequence). The CDR3 covers 15 residues, taking in both the cysteine and the phenylalanine. The retained sequence is limited to the CDR3, 45 bases, with the frame set at the first base. The V end loses 0 bases and the J end loses 5 bases, and a stretch of 11 bases separates them. Rearrangement joined TRBV5-4 to TRBJ1-4, and TRBD1 may be the D gene, going by 6 matching bases. The specimen was peripheral blood. This clonotype was obtained from a man between 65 and 85 years old with active or convalescent COVID-19. At the DNA level, the sequence is TGTGCCAGCAGCTTGGGGGGGGGCCGGAATGAAAAACTGTTTTTT. The resulting protein is CASSLGGGRNEKLFF.